Following are 2 T cell receptor beta chains from one sample sequenced in a study of blood T cells in healthy people across ages. For the second PCR, which ran for 7 to 11 cycles, a sample-barcoded 5' primer and a J-beta primer mix were used. MiXCR, run by TCRdb on the 5' RACE reads, gives a single entry per CDR3 protein. The sample gives roughly 410,000 distinct CDR3 sequences, 45% to 60% of which show up once; around 49% is in the top ten. The sample taken for sequencing was blood. These receptors all stem from a man between 60 and 75 years old in good health.

This clonotype was observed at least ten times. The V and J genes are TRBV4-2 and TRBJ2-6; D is undetermined. The CDR3 runs 17 residues. Germline CDR1 reads LGHNA; CDR2 reads YNFKEQ. Trimming stripped 3 bases from V and 1 base from J, with 13 bases between. The CDR3 loop is CASSHPPGESGANVLTF. CDR3 in DNA: TGTGCCAGCAGCCACCCTCCTGGGGAATCTGGGGCCAACGTCCTGACTTTC.

The V gene is TRBV4-1, the J gene TRBJ2-7; D possibly matches TRBD1 or TRBD2 (5 bases each). The CDR3 runs 13 residues. The V end was cut by 0 bases, the J end by 12 bases, with 15 bases between. Per the germline V gene, CDR1 is MGHRA and CDR2 is YSYEKL. CDR3 DNA: TGCGCCAGCAGCCAAGAGGGGGTCAGGGTTTCGTACTTC. Translated: CASSQEGVRVSYF.